The 14 T cell receptor beta chains in this list originate from one sample, sequenced in a study of T-cell reconstitution after alpha-beta-depleted transplantation in children. During its preparation, the TCRbeta library received unique molecular identifiers. Using its own MiXCR run on the PCR reads, TCRdb lists one record per CDR3 protein. The repertoire holds 490,000 or so distinct CDR3 sequences, with roughly a tenth as singletons. The sequences come from PBMCs, collected before TCRalphabeta/CD19-depleted stem cell transplant. The receptors were gathered from a child between 2 and 9 years old with inherited bone marrow failure, due to receive a stem cell transplant.

The sample holds many counts of this clonotype. V and J are TRBV4-3 and TRBJ2-2, with 12 bases identical to TRBD2. V shed 3 bases, J shed 1 base, and the junction held 3 bases outside the gene matches. This CDR3 is built from 17 residues. Germline-derived CDR1 and CDR2 are LGHNA and YSLEER. The CDR3: CASSHGLAGRNTGELFF. CDR3 bases: TGCGCCAGCAGCCACGGACTAGCGGGACGGAACACCGGGGAGCTGTTTTTT.

This clonotype was detected ten times or more. This chain joins TRBV6-2 or TRBV6-3 and TRBJ2-7; 9 nucleotides agree with TRBD1. The junction had 6 bases not matched to a gene; V was cut back by 6 bases and J by 3 bases. The CDR3 loop spans 14 amino acids. The germline V gene encodes CDR1 MNHEY and CDR2 SVGEGT. The CDR3 nucleotides read TGTGCCAGCAGGAGACAGGGGGAAGTCTACGAGCAGTACTTC. Protein: CASRRQGEVYEQYF.

This clonotype occurred many times. The chain uses TRBV27 and TRBJ2-3, with 11 positions matching TRBD2. This CDR3 spans 16 amino acids. The ends lost 5 bases at V and 2 bases at J; junction bases unmatched: 6. CDR1 is MNHEY, CDR2 SMNVEV, per germline (reference sequence). In nucleotides, the CDR3 is TGTGCCAGCAGTACCGGGACTAGCGGCCTCACAGATACGCAGTATTTT. Protein: CASSTGTSGLTDTQYF.

This clonotype was picked up many times. V and J are TRBV29-1 and TRBJ2-7, with TRBD1 identical over 8 bases. CDR1 is SQVTM, CDR2 ANQGSEA, per germline. V lost 0 bases, J lost 0 bases, and 7 bases stayed unmatched. The CDR3 loop spans 16 amino acids. CDR3 protein: CSVEDLGQGGSYEQYF. As DNA, the CDR3 is TGCAGCGTTGAAGATCTCGGACAGGGCGGCTCCTACGAGCAGTACTTC.

This clonotype came up many times. V gene TRBV25-1 combines with J gene TRBJ2-3, with unresolved D. In germline, CDR1 is MGHDK, CDR2 SYGVNS. CDR3 length: 11 residues. V gave up 8 bases and J gave up 8 bases, with 11 bases separating them. CDR3 DNA sequence: TGTGCCAGCGGATCCAGGTTTACGCAGTATTTT. This sequence encodes CASGSRFTQYF.

This clonotype was found many times. This rearrangement joins TRBV4-3 to TRBJ2-3, with 12 bases lining up with TRBD2. The germline CDR1 and CDR2 sequences are LGHNA and YSLEER. V was pared by 3 bases and J by 6 bases, with 13 bases of the junction left unmatched. The CDR3 is made up of 18 amino acids. The CDR3 region is CASSQYPGLAGYLDTQYF. In DNA form, the CDR3 reads TGCGCCAGCAGCCAGTACCCGGGACTAGCGGGCTACTTGGATACGCAGTATTTT.

This clonotype appeared many times. The chain employs TRBV4-3 and TRBJ2-3; possibly TRBD2 for D (6 bases). The germline V gene has CDR1 LGHNA and CDR2 YSLEER. V was clipped by 0 bases and J by 6 bases, with 10 bases between them. This CDR3 is 14 amino acids long. The chain's CDR3 is CASSQEGTADTQYF. The CDR3 coding sequence is TGCGCCAGCAGCCAAGAGGGGACTGCGGATACGCAGTATTTT.

This clonotype was seen ten or more times. This chain connects TRBV9 to TRBJ2-3; D perhaps matches TRBD1 (6 bases). Germline assignment: CDR1 SGDLS and CDR2 YYNGEE. V gave up 2 bases and J gave up 1 base, with 11 bases separating them. CDR3 length: 15 amino acids. The CDR3 DNA reads as TGTGCCAGCAGCGTTACAGGGCACGGCACAGATACGCAGTATTTT. Its translation is CASSVTGHGTDTQYF.

This clonotype has at least ten counts. The chain joins TRBV28 to TRBJ2-1; D gene uncertain. Trimming stripped 10 bases from V and 5 bases from J, with 6 bases between. The CDR3 contains 10 residues. Germline-derived CDR1 and CDR2 are MDHEN and SYDVKM. CDR3 protein: CANPHNEQFF. CDR3 coding DNA: TGTGCCAACCCACACAATGAGCAGTTCTTC.

The chain employs TRBV11-2 and TRBJ2-7, with D tentatively TRBD1 or TRBD2 (6 bases each). The CDR3 sequence is 15 residues long. Deletions cut 1 base from V and 3 bases from J, with 13 bases between. Germline loops: CDR1 SGHAT, CDR2 FQNNGV. Written as DNA, the CDR3 is TGTGCCAGCAGCTTAGTGTCGGGGGCTCTCTACGAGCAGTACTTC. This gives the protein CASSLVSGALYEQYF.

This clonotype was detected ten times or more. The rearrangement uses TRBV7-9 and TRBJ1-2; perhaps TRBD1 as D (6 bases). Germline-derived CDR1 and CDR2 are SEHNR and FQNEAQ (reference sequence). The CDR3 runs 15 residues. V was cut by 3 bases and J by 1 base, with 12 bases left in between. The CDR3 region is CASSFYRQVNYGYTF. The CDR3 DNA reads TGTGCCAGCAGCTTCTACCGACAGGTTAACTATGGCTACACCTTC.

At least ten counts were recorded for this clonotype. The chain recombines TRBV10-3 with TRBJ2-7; possibly TRBD2 for D (5 bases). CDR3 length: 16 residues. Deletions cut 10 bases from V and 2 bases from J, with 24 bases between. Germline V gene sequence: CDR1 ENHRY, CDR2 SYGVKD. CDR3 sequence (DNA): TGTGCCACCCCACGCTCCCGACTATCGGTCACCTACGAGCAGTACTTC. As protein: CATPRSRLSVTYEQYF.

This clonotype was counted ten times or more. The V gene is TRBV27, the J gene TRBJ2-7; the D gene is possibly TRBD2 (5 bases). The germline V gene has CDR1 MNHEY and CDR2 SMNVEV (reference sequence). Trimming removed 3 bases at V and 3 bases at J, with 15 bases between. The length of the CDR3 is 15 residues. The CDR3, as DNA: TGTGCCAGCAGTTTGGCTGCCGGGGAACGCTACGAGCAGTACTTC. Translated: CASSLAAGERYEQYF.

The chain carries TRBV14 and TRBJ2-7, with D perhaps matching TRBD1 (6 bases). Between the trimmed V and J ends, which lost 4 bases and 0 bases, there was a span of 16 bases. Germline CDR1 SGHDN, CDR2 FVKESK. This CDR3 comprises 16 residues. The DNA of the CDR3 is TGTGCCAGCAGCCCCACAGGGCACCTACACTCCTACGAGCAGTACTTC. This translates into CASSPTGHLHSYEQYF.